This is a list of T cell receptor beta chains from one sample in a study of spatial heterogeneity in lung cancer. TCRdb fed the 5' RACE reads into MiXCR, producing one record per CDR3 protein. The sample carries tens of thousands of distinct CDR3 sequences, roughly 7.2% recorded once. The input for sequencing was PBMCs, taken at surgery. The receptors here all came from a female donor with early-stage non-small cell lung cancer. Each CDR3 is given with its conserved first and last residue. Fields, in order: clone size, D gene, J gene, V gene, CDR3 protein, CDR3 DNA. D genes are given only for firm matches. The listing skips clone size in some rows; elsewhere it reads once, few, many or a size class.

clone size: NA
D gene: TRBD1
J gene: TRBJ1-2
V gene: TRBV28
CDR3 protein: CASRDRGPGYTF
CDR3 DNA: TGTGCCAGCAGGGACAGGGGGCCGGGCTACACCTTC

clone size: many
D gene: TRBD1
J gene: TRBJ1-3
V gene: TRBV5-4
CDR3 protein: CASSFAGGSGNTIYF
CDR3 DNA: TGTGCCAGCAGCTTCGCAGGGGGCTCTGGAAACACCATATATTTT

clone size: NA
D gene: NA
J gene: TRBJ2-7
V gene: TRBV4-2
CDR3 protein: CASSLGVAYEQYF
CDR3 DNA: TGTGCCAGCAGCCTCGGTGTGGCCTACGAGCAGTACTTC

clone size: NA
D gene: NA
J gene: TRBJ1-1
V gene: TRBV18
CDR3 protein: CASSPNRDPNTEAFF
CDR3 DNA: TGTGCCAGCTCACCCAACAGGGACCCGAACACTGAAGCTTTCTTT

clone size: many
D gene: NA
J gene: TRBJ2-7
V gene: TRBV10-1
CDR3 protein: CASSESSGGIYEQYF
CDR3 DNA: TGCGCCAGCAGTGAGTCTTCCGGGGGTATCTACGAGCAGTACTTC

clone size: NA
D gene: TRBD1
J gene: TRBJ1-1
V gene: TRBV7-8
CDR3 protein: CASSWDRNTEAFF
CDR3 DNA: TGTGCCAGCAGCTGGGACAGGAACACTGAAGCTTTCTTT

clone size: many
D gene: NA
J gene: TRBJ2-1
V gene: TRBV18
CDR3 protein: CASSPPSVGGEQFF
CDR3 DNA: TGTGCCAGCTCACCACCGTCAGTGGGGGGTGAGCAGTTCTTC

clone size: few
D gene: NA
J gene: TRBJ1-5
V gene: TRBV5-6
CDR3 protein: CASSPSRWGNQPQHF
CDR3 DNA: TGTGCCAGCAGCCCCTCCCGTTGGGGAAATCAGCCCCAGCATTTT

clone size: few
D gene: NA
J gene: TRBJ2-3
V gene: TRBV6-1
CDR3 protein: CASSVERGDTQYF
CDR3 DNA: TGTGCCAGCAGTGTGGAGCGAGGAGATACGCAGTATTTT

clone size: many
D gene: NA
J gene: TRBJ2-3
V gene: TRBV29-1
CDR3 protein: CSAVVDRASFTQYF
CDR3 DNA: TGCAGCGCCGTCGTGGACAGAGCCTCTTTTACGCAGTATTTT

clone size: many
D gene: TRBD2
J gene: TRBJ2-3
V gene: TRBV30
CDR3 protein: CACHLVAGGPDTQYF
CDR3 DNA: TGTGCCTGCCATTTGGTAGCGGGAGGCCCAGATACGCAGTATTTT

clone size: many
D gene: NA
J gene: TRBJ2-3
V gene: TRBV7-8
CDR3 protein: CASSLTPTDTQYF
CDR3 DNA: TGTGCCAGCAGCTTAACCCCCACAGATACGCAGTATTTT

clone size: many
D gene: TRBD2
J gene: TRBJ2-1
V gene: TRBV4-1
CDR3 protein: CASSQPTSPRRNEQFF
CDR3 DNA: TGCGCCAGCAGCCAGCCGACTAGCCCCCGGAGAAATGAGCAGTTCTTC

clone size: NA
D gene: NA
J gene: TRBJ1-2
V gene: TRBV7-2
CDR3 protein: CASSFDRQANYGYTF
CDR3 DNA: TGTGCCAGCAGCTTCGACAGGCAAGCTAACTATGGCTACACCTTC

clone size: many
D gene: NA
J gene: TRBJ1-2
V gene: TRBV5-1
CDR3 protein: CASSLGGTSNYGYTF
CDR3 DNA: TGCGCCAGCAGCTTGGGAGGGACTTCCAACTATGGCTACACCTTC

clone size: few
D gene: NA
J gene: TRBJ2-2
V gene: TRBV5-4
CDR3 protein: CASSLTGGTGELFF
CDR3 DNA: TGTGCCAGCAGCTTGACCGGAGGCACCGGGGAGCTGTTTTTT